There are a few counts of the clone carrying this TCR beta chain. What it binds is not known. The repertoire was sequenced with immunoSEQ multiplex PCR; TCRdb's copy has only in-frame clones and lacks some. The sample has some 24,000 clones, roughly 80% seen once. Expansion of antigen-specific CD4+ T cells with viral peptide pools was carried out by the ViraFEST assay before sequencing. Upon completion of roughly ten days in culture, CD4+ T cells were isolated. Two-dose vaccination with either BNT162b2 or mRNA-1273 was given to the participants. This entry belongs to a study of vaccination effects on CD4 cells after COVID-19. Whole-study results and caveats: Healthy vaccinees' vaccine-induced clones included only 1 of 255 cross-reacting with common cold coronaviruses.

Germline V gene data show CDR1 as LGHDT and CDR2 as YNNKEL (reference sequence). This CDR3 is built from 15 residues. V was pared by 4 bases and J by 3 bases, with 5 bases of the junction left unmatched. The source is a human donor who received a COVID-19 vaccine. This specimen consisted of CD4+ T cells from PBMCs cultured with HCoV-NL63 spike peptides, obtained after COVID-19 vaccination. The chain carries TRBV3-1 (or the pseudogene TRBV3-2) and TRBJ1-2; 10 positions match TRBD1. Here the CDR3 DNA reads TGTGCCAGCAGCCGAGGACAGGGGGTCGACTATGGCTACACCTTC. Translation gives CASSRGQGVDYGYTF.